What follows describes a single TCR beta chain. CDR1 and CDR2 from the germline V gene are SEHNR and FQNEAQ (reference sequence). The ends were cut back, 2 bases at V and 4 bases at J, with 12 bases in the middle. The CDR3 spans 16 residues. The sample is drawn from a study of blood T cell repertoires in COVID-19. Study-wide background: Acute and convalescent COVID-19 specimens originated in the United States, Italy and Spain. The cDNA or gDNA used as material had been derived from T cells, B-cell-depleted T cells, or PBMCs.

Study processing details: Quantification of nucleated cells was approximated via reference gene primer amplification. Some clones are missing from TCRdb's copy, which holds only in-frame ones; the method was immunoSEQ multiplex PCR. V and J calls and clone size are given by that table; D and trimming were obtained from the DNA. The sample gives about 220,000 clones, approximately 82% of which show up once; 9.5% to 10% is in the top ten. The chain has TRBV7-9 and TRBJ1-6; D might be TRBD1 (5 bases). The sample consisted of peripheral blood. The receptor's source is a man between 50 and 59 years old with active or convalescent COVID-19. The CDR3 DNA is TGTGCCAGCAGCTTAATTTTGGGGGGATATAATTCACCCCTCCACTTT. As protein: CASSLILGGYNSPLHF.